Each of the 9 T cell receptor beta chains below was sequenced from the same sample in a study of blood T cell repertoires in COVID-19. The data were produced by immunoSEQ multiplex PCR, yet TCRdb's version contains in-frame clones alone and is incomplete. The table includes about 240,000 clones, 75% to 90% detected once. Sequenced: peripheral blood. The origin of the receptors is a man aged 55 to 70 who had recovered from COVID-19.

The V gene is TRBV5-1, the J gene TRBJ2-2, with a tentative D call TRBD1 (6 bases). The CDR3 sequence is 15 residues long. Germline V gene data show CDR1 as SGHRS and CDR2 as YFSETQ. Deletions cut 4 bases from V and 5 bases from J, with 15 bases between. CDR3 residues: CASSRGQGRTGELFF. The CDR3 coding sequence is TGCGCCAGCAGCCGGGGCCAGGGGCGGACCGGGGAGCTGTTTTTT.

The chain employs TRBV7-2 and TRBJ2-7, with TRBD2 matching over 8 bases. Germline V gives CDR1 SGHTA, CDR2 FQGNSA. The CDR3 spans 15 residues. V lost 1 base and J lost 3; bases outside the gene matches: 5. The CDR3 sequence: CASSLDGLADYEQYF. CDR3 sequence (DNA): TGTGCCAGCAGCTTAGACGGACTAGCCGACTACGAGCAGTACTTC.

The chain links TRBV6-5 to TRBJ2-2; 8 bases line up with TRBD2. The CDR3 is 15 amino acids. Germline lookup yields CDR1 MNHEY and CDR2 SVGAGI. V lost 0 bases, J lost 3 bases, and 0 bases stayed unmatched. CDR3 protein: CASSYSRGDTGELFF. In DNA form, the CDR3 reads TGTGCCAGCAGTTACTCGCGGGGGGACACCGGGGAGCTGTTTTTT.

The chain joins TRBV9 to TRBJ2-1, with 10 nucleotides matching TRBD2. Unmatched junction bases numbered 10, after V lost 1 base and J lost 6 bases. This CDR3 is 17 amino acids long. From germline, CDR1 is SGDLS and CDR2 YYNGEE. Here the CDR3 reads CASSVSSGGASFNEQFF. CDR3 nucleotide sequence: TGTGCCAGCAGCGTATCCAGCGGGGGGGCGTCTTTCAATGAGCAGTTCTTC. The whole variable domain, filled in from reference TRBV9 and TRBJ2-1, reads DSGVTQTPKHLITATGQRVTLRCSPRSGDLSVYWYQQSLDQGLQFLIQYYNGEERAKGNILERFSAQQFPDLHSELNLSSLELGDSALYFCASSVSSGGASFNEQFFGPGTRLTVL.

This clone was detected once. The rearrangement joins TRBV7-9 to TRBJ2-5, with 9 bases that match TRBD1. The CDR3 length is 14 residues. Germline CDR1 SEHNR, CDR2 FQNEAQ (reference sequence). With 3 bases clipped from V and 3 bases from J, the junction kept 2 bases outside the gene matches. CDR3 DNA: TGTGCCAGCAGCTTCTGGACAGGGGAAGAGACCCAGTACTTC. It encodes CASSFWTGEETQYF.

The chain links TRBV19 to TRBJ2-5; 8 positions agree with TRBD1. CDR1 LNHDA and CDR2 SQIVND come from the germline V gene (reference sequence). There are 15 residues in the CDR3. The trim removed 6 bases at V and 1 base at J, leaving 7 bases unmatched. The CDR3 loop is CASSRTGTGQETQYF. The DNA for the CDR3 is TGTGCCAGTAGCCGAACCGGGACAGGCCAAGAGACCCAGTACTTC.

The chain joins TRBV29-1 to TRBJ2-3, with 8 bases lining up with TRBD2. Germline values: CDR1 SQVTM, CDR2 ANQGSEA. This CDR3 comprises 13 residues. With 3 bases clipped from V and 5 bases from J, the junction kept 4 bases outside the gene matches. The CDR3 DNA is TGCAGCGTTGATCCTACTAGCGGAGATACGCAGTATTTT. The encoded protein is CSVDPTSGDTQYF.

The CDR3 nucleotides read TGCGCCAGCGTCGGCCACCGGGGGGGCCTGGACCCCTACGAGCAGTACGTC. As protein: CASVGHRGGLDPYEQYV. This sequence joins TRBV10-1 and TRBJ2-7; 8 bases match TRBD2. J lost 2 bases, V lost 8 bases, and 17 bases had no gene match. CDR1 and CDR2 (germline): WNHNN, SYGVQD (reference sequence). The CDR3 spans 17 residues.

The V gene is TRBV5-1, the J gene TRBJ1-5; D ambiguous. The CDR3 contains 15 residues. Trimming stripped 0 bases from V and 7 bases from J, with 14 bases between. The V gene's germline CDR1 is SGHRS and CDR2 YFSETQ. For the CDR3, the DNA is TGCGCCAGCAGCTTGGAGGGCCAGGAGGGCCAGCCCCAGCATTTT. Translating gives CASSLEGQEGQPQHF.